This TCR beta chain was sequenced during a study of blood T cell repertoires in COVID-19 (dated by TCRdb to 2018 to 2021). Regarding the research as a whole: Samples from collaborators originated in the United States, Italy and Spain and spanned both the acute and convalescent phases of COVID-19. The prospective study material was composed of cDNA or gDNA derived from T cells, B-cell-depleted T cells, or PBMCs. Deeply sampled blood TCRbeta repertoires from subjects exposed to, actively infected with, or recovered from COVID-19 were included in the dataset. The repertoires were made available in a free public database intended to serve as a resource for research on the immune response to SARS-CoV-2. The samples were drawn from the first 160 participants of the ongoing ImmuneRACE study and from 950 to 1,500 subjects provided by 6 global collaborators. Nearly every sample came with metadata listing a de-identified subject ID, COVID-19 status, age in years and sex. Where available, HLA class I and class II types were obtained from metadata supplied by the sample provider rather than from assay-based typing.

The immunoSEQ Assay, a bias-controlled multiplex PCR, was used to amplify TCRbeta CDR3 regions from genomic DNA. Regarding the original processing steps: Within the assay, amplification of reference gene primers was used to estimate how many nucleated cells each sample contained. To quantify the absolute abundance of each unique TCRbeta CDR3 rearrangement, sequence reads were collapsed and filtered. For each sample, productive Simpson clonality was calculated by taking the square root of Simpson's diversity index across productive rearrangements. The source is immuneACCESS, and TCRdb retained only in-frame sequences with V and J called. Part of the clones is not carried over; for the studies checked, unresolved V genes explain less than half of this, and the remainder is unexplained. V, J and clone size were drawn from that table, and D and trimming were deduced from the DNA. The sample contains around 100,000 clones, approximately 84% of them found a single time. 7% to 9.5% of the sample is in the top ten clones.

Broad study findings and their caveats: Clinical and demographic metadata were provided uncurated, with the amount varying by source and participant.

The CDR3 has 14 amino acids, counting the end cysteine and phenylalanine. Of all the DNA, just the CDR3 is kept, 42 bases in frame from base 1. Per the germline V gene, SGHNT is the CDR1 and YENEEA is the CDR2. Germline trimming amounts to 5 bases on V and 0 bases on J, with 0 as the count of junction bases outside the gene matches. On this clone: Its antigen is still unknown. Base-call qualities are not available, and no considerably larger clone is one nucleotide away.

Collaborating institutions collected whole blood in K2EDTA tubes following their own protocols. For TCRbeta analysis, collaborators shipped samples as frozen whole blood, isolated PBMCs, or DNA extracted from either of those sample types. In this chain, TRBV11-3 is recombined with TRBJ2-1, with TRBD1 identical over 8 junction bases. The sequencing sample was made of peripheral blood. The TCR was taken from a man between 25 and 39 years old in a cohort sampled during active COVID-19. The nucleotide sequence is given as TGTGCCAGCAGCGGACAGGGCTCCTACAATGAGCAGTTCTTC. Translated, it gives CASSGQGSYNEQFF.